Included here is one TCR beta chain sequence, with context. The data stem from a study of blood T cell repertoires in COVID-19. In the study overall: Sites in the United States, Italy and Spain provided acute and convalescent COVID-19 samples. In each case, the material was cDNA or gDNA derived from T cells, B-cell-depleted T cells, or PBMCs.

The CDR3 spans 15 residues. Germline CDR1 and CDR2: MNHNY and SVGAGI (reference sequence). The J segment lost 4 bases and the V segment lost 5 bases, leaving 8 bases of the junction unmatched. In the source study's methods: Estimates of nucleated cell counts were drawn from the amplification of reference gene primers. Clones were read by immunoSEQ multiplex PCR, and TCRdb kept only the in-frame ones, dropping some. That table supplies the V and J calls and clone size; D and trimming were determined from the DNA. The sample lists about 220,000 clones, more than 75% occurring once. The sample taken for sequencing was peripheral blood. The origin of this receptor is a woman of 80 years or more with COVID-19, enrolled during active disease. The V call is TRBV6-6, the J call TRBJ2-7, with 10 bases lining up with TRBD1. CDR3 sequence (DNA): TGTGCCAGCAGTCCGTCCCGGGGACAGGGGTACGAGCAGTACTTC. It encodes CASSPSRGQGYEQYF.